This record looks at one T cell receptor (beta chain) sequence and its context. Clones were read by immunoSEQ multiplex PCR, and TCRdb kept only the in-frame ones, dropping some. The repertoire has almost 300,000 clones, roughly 86% of them found once; the top ten carry roughly 11%. The sample is drawn from a study of blood T cell repertoires in COVID-19. V shed 5 bases, J shed 5 bases, and the junction held 7 bases outside the gene matches. The CDR3 contains 14 residues. Germline values: CDR1 SEHNR, CDR2 FQNEAQ (reference sequence). The clonotype was recovered from a woman between 25 and 40 years old with COVID-19, enrolled during active disease. The specimen sequenced was peripheral blood. The chain joins TRBV7-9 to TRBJ2-5; 8 nucleotides agree with TRBD2. The CDR3 spells CASSPSSGEETQYF. The CDR3, as DNA: TGTGCCAGCAGCCCTAGTAGCGGGGAGGAGACCCAGTACTTC.